The table lists the clone carrying this TCR beta chain with a few counts. Its antigen is unidentified. This sample stems from a study of shared clonotypes between healthy human individuals. Turning to the study itself: Two women and three men aged 18 to 49 made up the donors. Study-level findings and limits: Generally, naive subsets came out with larger estimated richness than memory subsets. Sharing across four donors was highest in naive CD4 (roughly 5%) and lowest in memory CD8 (approximately 0.4%).

J lost 5 bases, V lost 6 bases, and 8 bases had no gene match. The germline V gene encodes CDR1 SNHLY and CDR2 FYNNEI. The CDR3 has 15 residues. Several immunoSEQ plates held equal portions of the genomic DNA taken from each subset. Profiling relied on immunoSEQ multiplex PCR, and the TCRdb table lists in-frame clones only, not all of them. The data show about 680,000 clones, around 73% seen once. The chain recombines TRBV2 with TRBJ2-3, with 10 positions matching TRBD2. Sequenced: memory CD4+ T cells sorted from blood. The subset is: CD45RA-negative fraction. The sequence derives from a woman aged 25 to 39 in good health. CDR3 DNA: TGTGCCAGCAGAGGCAGAGCGGGAGGGAGAGATACGCAGTATTTT. Its translation is CASRGRAGGRDTQYF.